This entry lists 24 T cell receptor beta chains sequenced from one sample in a study of T cell responses to AZD1222 COVID-19 vaccine. Produced via immunoSEQ multiplex PCR; TCRdb's table is partial and in-frame only. This table has approximately 150,000 clones, around 93% appearing once. The sequenced sample was peripheral blood, obtained on day 0 of AZD1222 vaccination. The receptors stem from an adult in good health.

This chain joins TRBV7-9 and TRBJ2-7; either TRBD1 or TRBD2 may fit D (6 bases each). V was pared by 2 bases and J by 2 bases, with 13 bases between. Germline CDR1 is SEHNR and CDR2 is FQNEAQ (reference sequence). The CDR3 loop spans 15 amino acids. CDR3 region: CASSLNPGATYEQYF. The CDR3 DNA is TGTGCCAGCAGCTTAAATCCGGGGGCTACCTACGAGCAGTACTTC.

J is TRBJ2-7 and V is TRBV9; the match to TRBD1 covers 12 bases. J gave up 9 bases and V 2 bases, and 21 bases lay outside the gene matches. CDR3 length: 19 residues. CDR1 is SGDLS, CDR2 YYNGEE, per germline. The CDR3: CASSVGIVKGGTGGKGQYF. Written as DNA, the CDR3 is TGTGCCAGCAGCGTGGGGATCGTAAAAGGCGGGACAGGGGGCAAAGGGCAGTACTTC.

The chain employs TRBV28 and TRBJ1-1; possible D gene TRBD1, 6 bases. With 6 bases removed from V and 0 bases from J, the gap between germline ends came to 11 bases. This CDR3 is 14 amino acids long. Per the germline V gene, CDR1 is MDHEN and CDR2 is SYDVKM. In DNA, the CDR3 is TGTGCCAGCAGCCCGGACAGAATGAACACTGAAGCTTTCTTT. Its translation is CASSPDRMNTEAFF.

The chain combines TRBV6-5 with TRBJ2-1; D might be TRBD1 or TRBD2, each matching 6 bases. The CDR3 has 15 amino acids. Germline values: CDR1 MNHEY, CDR2 SVGAGI. The V and J ends lost 6 bases and 9 bases respectively, with 21 bases between them. The CDR3 DNA follows: TGTGCCAGCAGGACCGGGGGCTCAGTTTTTGGTGAGCAGTTCTTC. Translated: CASRTGGSVFGEQFF.

V usage is TRBV19 and J usage is TRBJ1-2; D gene ambiguous. This CDR3 has 15 residues. V lost 3 bases to trimming and J lost 4 bases, with 15 bases between them. Germline-derived CDR1 and CDR2 are LNHDA and SQIVND (reference sequence). CDR3 DNA: TGTGCCAGTAGTATCCTCGACGGGGTGAGCTATGGCTACACCTTC. Residues: CASSILDGVSYGYTF.

V usage is TRBV28 and J usage is TRBJ1-5; D call uncertain. V lost 5 bases, J lost 2 bases, and 25 bases lay in between. The CDR3 runs 19 residues. Germline CDR1 MDHEN, CDR2 SYDVKM. CDR3 loop: CASSAPGSSFRWGNQPQHF. CDR3 sequence (DNA): TGTGCCAGCAGTGCCCCGGGCTCGAGCTTTAGGTGGGGCAATCAGCCCCAGCATTTT. Variable domain in full (rest from reference TRBV28 and TRBJ1-5): DVKVTQSSRYLVKRTGEKVFLECVQDMDHENMFWYRQDPGLGLRLIYFSYDVKMKEKGDIPEGYSVSREKKERFSLILESASTNQTSMYLCASSAPGSSFRWGNQPQHFGDGTRLSIL.

The chain is built from TRBV6-5 and TRBJ1-1; 7 positions agree with TRBD1. V dropped 4 bases and J dropped 6; count of bases not matched to a gene: 14. The CDR3 totals 16 residues. Looked up from germline, CDR1 is MNHEY and CDR2 is SVGAGI. The CDR3 here is CASSFQQGLGVPEAFF. The CDR3 DNA is TGTGCCAGCAGTTTCCAACAGGGGTTAGGTGTTCCTGAAGCTTTCTTT.

The chain uses TRBV4-3 and TRBJ1-1; D remains unclear. The V gene's germline CDR1 is LGHNA and CDR2 YSLEER. This CDR3 comprises 14 residues. Trimming took 1 base from V and 6 from J, leaving 12 bases between them. CDR3: CASSQVLGGAEAFF. As DNA, the CDR3 is TGCGCCAGCAGCCAAGTGTTGGGCGGGGCTGAAGCTTTCTTT.

The chain is built from TRBV4-3 and TRBJ2-3; TRBD2 aligns across 7 bases. The CDR3 loop spans 17 amino acids. Germline CDR1 and CDR2: LGHNA and YSLEER. The ends lost 0 bases at V and 4 bases at J; junction bases unmatched: 10. The CDR3 loop is CASSQDQASGVSDTQYF. CDR3 coding DNA: TGCGCCAGCAGCCAAGATCAGGCCAGCGGGGTTTCAGATACGCAGTATTTT.

The chain has TRBV7-8 and TRBJ2-3; no clear D gene. V dropped 0 bases and J dropped 1 base, with 8 bases sitting between them. CDR1 is SGHVS, CDR2 FQNEAQ, per germline. This CDR3 has 15 residues. The CDR3 reads CASSLAGSGTDTQYF. CDR3 sequence (DNA): TGTGCCAGCAGCTTAGCGGGCAGTGGCACAGATACGCAGTATTTT. The whole variable domain, remainder taken from reference TRBV7-8 and TRBJ2-3, is GAGVSQSPRYKVAKRGQDVALRCDPISGHVSLFWYQQALGQGPEFLTYFQNEAQLDKSGLPSDRFFAERPEGSVSTLKIQRTQQEDSAVYLCASSLAGSGTDTQYFGPGTRLTVL.

J is TRBJ1-4 and V is TRBV11-2; a possible D gene is TRBD1 (5 bases). V was shortened by 1 base and J by 0 bases, with 9 bases between the two germline ends. CDR3 length: 16 residues. The germline V gene has CDR1 SGHAT and CDR2 FQNNGV. The CDR3 sequence is CASSLGQLATNEKLFF. The CDR3 DNA sequence: TGTGCCAGCAGCTTAGGACAGCTCGCAACTAATGAAAAACTGTTTTTT.

The chain is built from TRBV4-1 and TRBJ1-6; D is uncertain. V was shortened by 4 bases and J by 7 bases, with 14 bases between the two germline ends. The CDR3 spans 15 residues. Germline CDR1 and CDR2: MGHRA and YSYEKL. The CDR3 loop is CASSPSAAENSPLHF. CDR3 bases: TGCGCCAGCAGCCCATCCGCAGCGGAAAATTCACCCCTCCACTTT.

The rearrangement uses TRBV7-9 and TRBJ2-3; 7 bases map to TRBD1. The germline V gene has CDR1 SEHNR and CDR2 FQNEAQ (reference sequence). V lost 3 bases, J lost 2 bases, and 2 bases stayed unmatched. This CDR3 spans 14 amino acids. The CDR3 bases are TGTGCCAGCAGCTTTGGGACAGACACAGATACGCAGTATTTT. It codes for CASSFGTDTDTQYF.

The chain uses TRBV15 and TRBJ2-1; D possibly uses TRBD1 or TRBD2 (5 bases each). This CDR3 is 14 amino acids long. V dropped 1 base and J dropped 4 bases, with 8 bases sitting between them. Germline V CDR1 and CDR2: LNHNV, YYDKDF (reference sequence). The CDR3 DNA sequence: TGTGCCACCAGCAGAGCGGGACGTTACAATGAGCAGTTCTTC. Protein product: CATSRAGRYNEQFF.

In this sample, this clone turned up a few times. This chain connects TRBV30 to TRBJ1-2; D possibly corresponds to TRBD1 (5 bases). The CDR3 consists of 12 residues. Per germline, CDR1 GTSNPN and CDR2 SVGIG (reference sequence). V was shortened by 2 bases and J by 3 bases, with 7 bases between the two germline ends. The CDR3 sequence is CAWSSGYYGYTF. In nucleotides, the CDR3 is TGTGCCTGGAGTTCAGGGTACTATGGCTACACCTTC.

V gene TRBV5-4 combines with J gene TRBJ2-3; weak D call: TRBD1 (5 bases). Trimming took 1 base from V and 1 from J, leaving 10 bases between them. The CDR3 sequence is 15 residues long. Germline CDR1 and CDR2: SGHNT and YYREEE (reference sequence). CDR3 nucleotide sequence: TGTGCCAGCAGCTTGTCAGGGTCGGGCACAGATACGCAGTATTTT. Its protein is CASSLSGSGTDTQYF.

The CDR3 spells CASSVQGAAGANVLTF. CDR3 nucleotide sequence: TGTGCCAGCAGCGTCCAGGGGGCGGCTGGGGCCAACGTCCTGACTTTC. The chain joins TRBV9 to TRBJ2-6, with 8 bases fitting TRBD1. This CDR3 has 16 residues. Trimming at V came to 2 bases and at J to 2 bases, leaving 3 bases not matched to a gene. In germline, CDR1 is SGDLS, CDR2 YYNGEE.

V and J are TRBV5-1 and TRBJ2-7; 9 positions agree with TRBD1. The CDR3 contains 13 residues. Trimming took 4 bases from V and 4 from J; bases not matched to a gene: 3. The germline V gene has CDR1 SGHRS and CDR2 YFSETQ. CDR3 nucleotides: TGCGCCAGCAGCGGGGACAGGGTGTACGAGCAGTACTTC. This codes for CASSGDRVYEQYF.

The chain joins TRBV6-1 to TRBJ2-5; tentatively, D is TRBD2 (5 bases). Trimming took off 0 bases at V and 5 bases at J, with 19 bases between the two ends. The length of the CDR3 is 17 residues. Germline V CDR1 and CDR2: MNHNS, SASEGT. The CDR3 DNA reads as TGTGCCAGCAGTGAAGCGGGAGACCGGTACTTCTACGAGACCCAGTACTTC. Its translation: CASSEAGDRYFYETQYF.

The chain carries TRBV28 and TRBJ1-2; maybe TRBD1 (6 bases). The V and J ends lost 10 bases and 8 bases respectively, with 26 bases between them. The CDR3 is 15 residues long. Germline V lookup: CDR1 MDHEN, CDR2 SYDVKM. Here the CDR3 DNA reads TGTGCCACCGAAATCCCCCGGGGGCCTGTTTCGGGCTACACCTTC. This translates into CATEIPRGPVSGYTF.

J is TRBJ2-7 and V is TRBV4-3; the D gene is possibly TRBD2 (5 bases). V lost 1 base to trimming and J lost 13 bases, with 17 bases between them. The CDR3 length is 13 residues. Germline values: CDR1 LGHNA, CDR2 YSLEER. The CDR3 DNA reads TGCGCCAGCAGCCAAGCCCGGGGTAAAGAGAAATACTTC. As protein: CASSQARGKEKYF.

The genes are TRBV3-1 (or the pseudogene TRBV3-2) and TRBJ2-1; 8 bases line up with TRBD1. The germline CDR1 and CDR2 sequences are LGHDT and YNNKEL (reference sequence). This CDR3 is 15 amino acids long. The J segment lost 6 bases and the V segment lost 7 bases, leaving 11 bases of the junction unmatched. The DNA of the CDR3 is TGTGCCAGCACCGGGATGGACAGGGCCGCCAATGAGCAGTTCTTC. This codes for CASTGMDRAANEQFF.

The chain employs TRBV27 and TRBJ2-7; a weak D match, TRBD2 (6 bases). Per the germline V gene, CDR1 is MNHEY and CDR2 is SMNVEV (reference sequence). The CDR3 spans 13 residues. Trimming cost V 4 bases and J 6 bases, with 13 bases left between them. The CDR3 DNA reads as TGTGCCAGCAGTTGGAGGGCCGATTCCGAGCAGTACTTC. It specifies CASSWRADSEQYF.

The chain uses TRBV30 and TRBJ1-4; D is ambiguous. The length of the CDR3 is 16 residues. The germline V gene encodes CDR1 GTSNPN and CDR2 SVGIG (reference sequence). V was trimmed by 0 bases and J by 6 bases, leaving 17 bases between them. The CDR3 protein is CAWSVGLLSPDEKLFF. CDR3 DNA sequence: TGTGCCTGGAGTGTAGGCCTACTAAGCCCCGATGAAAAACTGTTTTTT.